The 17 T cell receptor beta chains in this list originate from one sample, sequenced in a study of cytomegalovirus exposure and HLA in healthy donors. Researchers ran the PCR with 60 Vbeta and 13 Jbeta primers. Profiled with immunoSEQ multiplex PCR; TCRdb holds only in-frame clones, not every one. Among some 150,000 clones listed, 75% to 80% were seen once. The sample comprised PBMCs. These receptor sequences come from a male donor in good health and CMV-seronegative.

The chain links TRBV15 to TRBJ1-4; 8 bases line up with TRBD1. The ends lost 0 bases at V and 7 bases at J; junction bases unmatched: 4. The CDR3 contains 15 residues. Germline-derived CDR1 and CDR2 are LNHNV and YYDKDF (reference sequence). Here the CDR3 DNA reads TGTGCCACCAGCAGAGATCAGGGGGCTGTTGAAAAACTGTTTTTT. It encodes CATSRDQGAVEKLFF.

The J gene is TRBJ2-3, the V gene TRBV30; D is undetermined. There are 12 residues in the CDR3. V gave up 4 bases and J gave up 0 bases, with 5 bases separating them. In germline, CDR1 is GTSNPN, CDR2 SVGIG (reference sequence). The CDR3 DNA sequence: TGTGCCTGGACTCTCAGCACAGATACGCAGTATTTT. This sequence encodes CAWTLSTDTQYF.

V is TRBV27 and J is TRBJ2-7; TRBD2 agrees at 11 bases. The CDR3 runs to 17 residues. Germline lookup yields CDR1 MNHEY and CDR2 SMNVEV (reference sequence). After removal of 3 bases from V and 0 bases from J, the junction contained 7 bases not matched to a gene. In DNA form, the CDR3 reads TGTGCCAGCAGTTTCTCACTAGCGGGGGCCTCCTCCTACGAGCAGTACTTC. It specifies CASSFSLAGASSYEQYF.

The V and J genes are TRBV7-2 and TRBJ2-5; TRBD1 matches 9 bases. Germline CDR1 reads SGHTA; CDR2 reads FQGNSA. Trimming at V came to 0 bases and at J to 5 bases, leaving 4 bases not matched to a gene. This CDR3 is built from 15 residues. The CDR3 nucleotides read TGTGCCAGCAGCTTAGCGGGGACAGGGCGGGAGACCCAGTACTTC. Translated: CASSLAGTGRETQYF.

The CDR3 sequence is CAWRFQGITEAFF. CDR3 in DNA: TGTGCCTGGAGATTCCAGGGAATCACTGAAGCTTTCTTT. V is TRBV30 and J is TRBJ1-1, with D tentatively TRBD1 (5 bases). V lost 3 bases and J lost 4, with 12 bases in between. The CDR3 extends over 13 amino acids. CDR1 and CDR2 from the germline V gene are GTSNPN and SVGIG (reference sequence).

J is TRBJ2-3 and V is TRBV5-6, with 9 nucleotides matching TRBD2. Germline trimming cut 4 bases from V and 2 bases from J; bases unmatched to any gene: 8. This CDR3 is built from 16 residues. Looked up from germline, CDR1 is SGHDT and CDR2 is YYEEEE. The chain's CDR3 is CASSTTGTSTTDTQYF. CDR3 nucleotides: TGTGCCAGCAGCACCACCGGGACTAGCACCACAGATACGCAGTATTTT.

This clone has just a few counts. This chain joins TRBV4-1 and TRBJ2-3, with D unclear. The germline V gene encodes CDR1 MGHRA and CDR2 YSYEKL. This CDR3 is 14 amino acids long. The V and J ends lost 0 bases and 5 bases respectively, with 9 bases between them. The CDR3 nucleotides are TGCGCCAGCAGCCAAGAAGCGCGCGGAGATACGCAGTATTTT. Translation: CASSQEARGDTQYF.

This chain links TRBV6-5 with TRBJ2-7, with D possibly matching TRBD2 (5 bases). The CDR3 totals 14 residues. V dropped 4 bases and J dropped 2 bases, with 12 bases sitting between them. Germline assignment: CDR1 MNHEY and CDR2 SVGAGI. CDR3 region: CASSSSAGTYEQYF. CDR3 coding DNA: TGTGCCAGCAGTTCATCTGCGGGCACCTACGAGCAGTACTTC.

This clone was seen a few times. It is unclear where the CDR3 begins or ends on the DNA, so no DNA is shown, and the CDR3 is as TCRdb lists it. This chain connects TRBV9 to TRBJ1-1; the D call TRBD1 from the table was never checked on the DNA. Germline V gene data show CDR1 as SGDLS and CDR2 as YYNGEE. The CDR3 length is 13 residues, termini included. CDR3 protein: CASSVAPGSESFF.

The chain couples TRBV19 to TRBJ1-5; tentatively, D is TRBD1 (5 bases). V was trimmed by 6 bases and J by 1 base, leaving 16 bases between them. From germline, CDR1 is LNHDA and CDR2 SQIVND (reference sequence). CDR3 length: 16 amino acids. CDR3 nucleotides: TGTGCCAGTAGATTAAACCAGGGAAGGAGCAATCAGCCCCAGCATTTT. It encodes CASRLNQGRSNQPQHF.

DNA of the CDR3: TGTGCCAGCAGTGGTTTCCAGGGAAGCGAGCAGTACTTC. It translates to CASSGFQGSEQYF. V and J are TRBV2 and TRBJ2-7; weak D call: TRBD1 (5 bases). This CDR3 is 13 amino acids long. Germline V gives CDR1 SNHLY, CDR2 FYNNEI. Trimming removed 4 bases at V and 6 bases at J, with 13 bases between.

Here the CDR3 reads CASSPQAQYQETQYF. In nucleotides, the CDR3 is TGTGCCAGCAGCCCCCAGGCCCAATACCAAGAGACCCAGTACTTC. This rearrangement joins TRBV7-6 to TRBJ2-5, with D uncertain. The germline gives CDR1 SGHVS, CDR2 FNYEAQ. The CDR3 loop spans 15 amino acids. V dropped 5 bases and J dropped 0 bases, with 13 bases sitting between them.

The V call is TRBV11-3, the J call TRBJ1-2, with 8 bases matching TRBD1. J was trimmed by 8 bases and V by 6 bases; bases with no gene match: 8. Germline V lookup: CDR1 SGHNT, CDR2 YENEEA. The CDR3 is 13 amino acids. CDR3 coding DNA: TGTGCCAGCAGTTCGGACAGGGTGGGCGGCTACACCTTC. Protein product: CASSSDRVGGYTF.

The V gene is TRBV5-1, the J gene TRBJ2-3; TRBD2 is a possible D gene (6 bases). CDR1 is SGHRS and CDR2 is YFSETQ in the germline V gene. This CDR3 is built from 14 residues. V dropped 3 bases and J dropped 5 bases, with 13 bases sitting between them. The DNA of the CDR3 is TGCGCCAGCAGCTCGACTAGGGACGAAGATACGCAGTATTTT. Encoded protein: CASSSTRDEDTQYF.

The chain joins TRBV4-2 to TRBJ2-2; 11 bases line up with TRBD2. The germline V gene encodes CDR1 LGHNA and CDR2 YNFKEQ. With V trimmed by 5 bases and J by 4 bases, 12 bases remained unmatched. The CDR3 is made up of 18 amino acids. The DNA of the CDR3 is TGTGCCAGCAGCACCGGGATAGCGGGGGGGCCGGTCACCGGGGAGCTGTTTTTT. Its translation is CASSTGIAGGPVTGELFF.

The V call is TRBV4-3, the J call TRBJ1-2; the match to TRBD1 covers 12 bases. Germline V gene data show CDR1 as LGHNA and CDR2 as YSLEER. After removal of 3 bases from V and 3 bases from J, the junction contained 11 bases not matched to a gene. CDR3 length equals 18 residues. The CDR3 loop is CASSQAGTGGSGHYGYTF. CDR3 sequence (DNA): TGCGCCAGCAGCCAGGCAGGGACAGGGGGCTCGGGGCACTATGGCTACACCTTC.

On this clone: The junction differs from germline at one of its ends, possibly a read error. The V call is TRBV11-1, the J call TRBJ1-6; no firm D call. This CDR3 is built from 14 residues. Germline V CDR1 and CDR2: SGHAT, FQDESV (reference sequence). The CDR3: CASSSGPYNSPLHF. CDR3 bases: TGTGCCAGCAGCTCGGGTCCCTACAATTCACCCCTCCACTTT.